The T cell receptor beta chain under discussion was sequenced for a study of CD8+ T cells in alopecia areata. Study as a whole: For the treated group, dosing was oral tofacitinib at 5 to 10 mg twice daily.

It was cDNA, reverse transcribed from extracted RNA, that served as the sequencing template. Assay used: immunoSEQ multiplex PCR; TCRdb lists only in-frame clones, some missing. The table records more than 150,000 clones, around 60% of them present only once. Researchers gathered lesional scalp punch biopsies and peripheral blood from patients with alopecia areata. Overall study results and limits: Among the cells sequenced in scalp samples are also the resident alphabeta T cells of normal skin.

CDR1 and CDR2 from the germline V gene are SQVTM and ANQGSEA. The ends were cut back, 5 bases at V and 8 bases at J, with 12 bases in the middle. The CDR3 spans 12 residues. This clone has only a few counts. Its antigen is as yet unknown. The sequence came from a human donor with alopecia areata. V and J are TRBV29-1 and TRBJ1-4; possibly TRBD1 for D (6 bases). Specimen: CD4+ T cells sorted from blood, collected at week 0. CDR3 nucleotides: TGCAGCGTTACTCCCGACAGGGAAAAACTGTTTTTT. The encoded protein is CSVTPDREKLFF.